Described below is a single T cell receptor (beta chain) sequence and its context. Some clones are missing from TCRdb's copy, which holds only in-frame ones; the method was immunoSEQ multiplex PCR. The sample has some 110,000 clones, about 90% seen once. This record comes from a study of radiotherapy plus CTLA-4 blockade in lung cancer. The CDR3 runs 14 residues. The V gene end was trimmed by 6 bases and the J gene end by 4 bases; junction bases not matched to a gene: 3. Germline lookup yields CDR1 SGHTA and CDR2 FQGNSA. The TCR was taken from a human donor with non-small cell lung cancer that progressed on radiotherapy plus ipilimumab. The V call is TRBV7-2, the J call TRBJ2-7, with 13 positions matching TRBD2. Sequences were derived from peripheral blood, sampled from a patient treated with radiotherapy plus ipilimumab. CDR3 sequence (DNA): TGTGCCAGCAGGAGACTAGCGGGAGGTTACGAGCAGTACTTC. It codes for CASRRLAGGYEQYF.